The table lists the clone carrying this T cell receptor beta chain with a few counts. Germline-derived CDR1 and CDR2 are MNHEY and SMNVEV (reference sequence). The CDR3 covers 15 residues. V lost 5 bases, J lost 7 bases, and 8 bases stayed unmatched. This entry belongs to a study of metastatic and nonmetastatic thyroid tumors. Before thyroid surgery, none of the patients had received any treatment. TCRdb re-called clones via MiXCR from the PCR reads. The sample lists about 43,000 clones; 3.2% were seen once. Sequences were obtained from blood. The V call is TRBV27, the J call TRBJ1-4; TRBD1 agrees at 9 bases. The TCR originated in a female donor with papillary thyroid cancer or a benign thyroid nodule (not recorded which). Some clones in this sample may be carry-over from other donors' samples. The CDR3 region is CASSPRRDRVEKLFF. Here the CDR3 DNA reads TGTGCCAGCAGTCCCCGGAGGGACAGGGTTGAAAAACTGTTTTTT.